A single sample is the source of the 9 T cell receptor beta chains below, sequenced in a study of T-cell reconstitution after alpha-beta-depleted transplantation in children. Unique molecular identifiers were incorporated when the TCRbeta library was constructed. TCRdb processed the PCR reads anew with MiXCR; each CDR3 protein has one entry. The sample holds roughly 500,000 distinct CDR3 sequences; 12% are singletons and the top ten take about 6%. This material consisted of PBMCs from the stem cell graft donor, taken from the stem cell graft. These receptors were obtained from a human donor who donated a stem cell graft to a child with combined immunodeficiency.

This clonotype was observed many times. V usage is TRBV11-2 and J usage is TRBJ1-1; the D is unclear. V was clipped by 5 bases and J by 1 base, with 11 bases between them. Per germline, CDR1 SGHAT and CDR2 FQNNGV. The CDR3 spans 14 residues. CDR3: CASSPRTGNTEAFF. The CDR3 DNA sequence: TGTGCCAGCAGCCCCCGGACGGGGAACACTGAAGCTTTCTTT.

V is TRBV10-3 and J is TRBJ2-7; maybe TRBD1 (6 bases). CDR3 size: 14 residues. Germline CDR1 is ENHRY and CDR2 is SYGVKD. Trimming cost V 3 bases and J 6 bases, with 15 bases left between them. The CDR3 loop reads CAISEYKTGGEQYF. The CDR3 nucleotides are TGTGCCATCAGTGAATACAAGACAGGAGGCGAGCAGTACTTC.

This clonotype was seen a few times. The chain links TRBV27 to TRBJ1-5, with D unresolved. V dropped 5 bases and J dropped 7 bases, with 15 bases sitting between them. This CDR3 contains 14 residues. CDR1 is MNHEY and CDR2 is SMNVEV in the germline V gene (reference sequence). In DNA, the CDR3 is TGTGCCAGCAGTGTATTCGCCGGGGAACAGCCCCAGCATTTT. Translated, it gives CASSVFAGEQPQHF.

This clonotype has just a few counts. The V and J genes are TRBV4-2 and TRBJ1-4; D perhaps matches TRBD1 (6 bases). CDR1 is LGHNA, CDR2 YNFKEQ, per germline. CDR3 length: 14 residues. V lost 1 base and J lost 7, with 10 bases in between. Here the CDR3 reads CASSQAGETEKLFF. The CDR3 DNA reads TGTGCCAGCAGCCAAGCAGGGGAGACTGAAAAACTGTTTTTT.

Ten or more counts support this clonotype. The CDR3 region is CASSLEGYYGYTF. The DNA of the CDR3 is TGTGCCAGCAGTTTGGAGGGTTACTATGGCTACACCTTC. The chain employs TRBV12-3 or TRBV12-4 and TRBJ1-2; D is uncertain. This CDR3 has 13 amino acids. Trimming took 3 bases from V and 3 from J, leaving 8 bases between them.

This chain links TRBV7-9 with TRBJ2-5; 8 bases map to TRBD1. This CDR3 contains 15 residues. V shed 3 bases, J shed 3 bases, and the junction held 6 bases outside the gene matches. CDR1 SEHNR and CDR2 FQNEAQ come from the germline V gene (reference sequence). CDR3 DNA sequence: TGTGCCAGCAGCTTGTGGACAGGGTTTGAAGAGACCCAGTACTTC. Translated, it gives CASSLWTGFEETQYF.

This clonotype came up a few times. The chain has TRBV2 and TRBJ1-6, with D uncertain. The CDR3 spans 14 residues. V was clipped by 7 bases and J by 1 base, with 8 bases between them. Germline V gene sequence: CDR1 SNHLY, CDR2 FYNNEI. CDR3 protein: CASNVGSYNSPLHF. The CDR3 nucleotides read TGTGCCAGCAATGTCGGGTCCTATAATTCACCCCTCCACTTT.

The V gene is TRBV5-1, the J gene TRBJ2-3; the match to TRBD2 covers 8 bases. The germline CDR1 and CDR2 sequences are SGHRS and YFSETQ. CDR3 size: 14 residues. Trimming cost V 1 base and J 7 bases; bases outside gene matches: 5. The CDR3 loop is CASSLTSGPYTQYF. CDR3 nucleotide sequence: TGCGCCAGCAGCTTGACTAGCGGCCCCTATACGCAGTATTTT.

In its sample, this clonotype was seen a few times. The chain is built from TRBV12-3 or TRBV12-4 and TRBJ1-3, with D perhaps matching TRBD1 (5 bases). This CDR3 has 14 amino acids. V lost 7 bases, J lost 1 base, and 11 bases lay in between. The CDR3 bases are TGTGCCAGCAATCTACCAGGGTCTGGAAACACCATATATTTT. As protein: CASNLPGSGNTIYF.